The text below deals with one TCR beta chain. The table came from immunoSEQ multiplex PCR; TCRdb's copy has only in-frame clones and leaves some out. The data contain more than 550,000 clones, about 90% of them singletons. V shed 6 bases and J 1 base; nucleotides not matched to a gene: 6. Germline-derived CDR1 and CDR2 are MNHEY and SMNVEV (reference sequence). The CDR3 totals 15 residues. The data were taken from a study of shared clonotypes between healthy human individuals. Sequencing was done on a sample of memory CD8+ T cells from PBMCs. The subset was: CD45RO+ cells pooled with CCR7-negative TemRA cells. The V gene is TRBV27, the J gene TRBJ2-5; 9 nucleotides line up with TRBD1. The TCR sequence derives from a man aged 18 to 29 in good health. Some clones in this sample may be carry-over from other donors' samples. CDR3: CASRTGTGPQETQYF. The CDR3 DNA reads TGTGCCAGCAGAACCGGGACAGGGCCCCAAGAGACCCAGTACTTC.